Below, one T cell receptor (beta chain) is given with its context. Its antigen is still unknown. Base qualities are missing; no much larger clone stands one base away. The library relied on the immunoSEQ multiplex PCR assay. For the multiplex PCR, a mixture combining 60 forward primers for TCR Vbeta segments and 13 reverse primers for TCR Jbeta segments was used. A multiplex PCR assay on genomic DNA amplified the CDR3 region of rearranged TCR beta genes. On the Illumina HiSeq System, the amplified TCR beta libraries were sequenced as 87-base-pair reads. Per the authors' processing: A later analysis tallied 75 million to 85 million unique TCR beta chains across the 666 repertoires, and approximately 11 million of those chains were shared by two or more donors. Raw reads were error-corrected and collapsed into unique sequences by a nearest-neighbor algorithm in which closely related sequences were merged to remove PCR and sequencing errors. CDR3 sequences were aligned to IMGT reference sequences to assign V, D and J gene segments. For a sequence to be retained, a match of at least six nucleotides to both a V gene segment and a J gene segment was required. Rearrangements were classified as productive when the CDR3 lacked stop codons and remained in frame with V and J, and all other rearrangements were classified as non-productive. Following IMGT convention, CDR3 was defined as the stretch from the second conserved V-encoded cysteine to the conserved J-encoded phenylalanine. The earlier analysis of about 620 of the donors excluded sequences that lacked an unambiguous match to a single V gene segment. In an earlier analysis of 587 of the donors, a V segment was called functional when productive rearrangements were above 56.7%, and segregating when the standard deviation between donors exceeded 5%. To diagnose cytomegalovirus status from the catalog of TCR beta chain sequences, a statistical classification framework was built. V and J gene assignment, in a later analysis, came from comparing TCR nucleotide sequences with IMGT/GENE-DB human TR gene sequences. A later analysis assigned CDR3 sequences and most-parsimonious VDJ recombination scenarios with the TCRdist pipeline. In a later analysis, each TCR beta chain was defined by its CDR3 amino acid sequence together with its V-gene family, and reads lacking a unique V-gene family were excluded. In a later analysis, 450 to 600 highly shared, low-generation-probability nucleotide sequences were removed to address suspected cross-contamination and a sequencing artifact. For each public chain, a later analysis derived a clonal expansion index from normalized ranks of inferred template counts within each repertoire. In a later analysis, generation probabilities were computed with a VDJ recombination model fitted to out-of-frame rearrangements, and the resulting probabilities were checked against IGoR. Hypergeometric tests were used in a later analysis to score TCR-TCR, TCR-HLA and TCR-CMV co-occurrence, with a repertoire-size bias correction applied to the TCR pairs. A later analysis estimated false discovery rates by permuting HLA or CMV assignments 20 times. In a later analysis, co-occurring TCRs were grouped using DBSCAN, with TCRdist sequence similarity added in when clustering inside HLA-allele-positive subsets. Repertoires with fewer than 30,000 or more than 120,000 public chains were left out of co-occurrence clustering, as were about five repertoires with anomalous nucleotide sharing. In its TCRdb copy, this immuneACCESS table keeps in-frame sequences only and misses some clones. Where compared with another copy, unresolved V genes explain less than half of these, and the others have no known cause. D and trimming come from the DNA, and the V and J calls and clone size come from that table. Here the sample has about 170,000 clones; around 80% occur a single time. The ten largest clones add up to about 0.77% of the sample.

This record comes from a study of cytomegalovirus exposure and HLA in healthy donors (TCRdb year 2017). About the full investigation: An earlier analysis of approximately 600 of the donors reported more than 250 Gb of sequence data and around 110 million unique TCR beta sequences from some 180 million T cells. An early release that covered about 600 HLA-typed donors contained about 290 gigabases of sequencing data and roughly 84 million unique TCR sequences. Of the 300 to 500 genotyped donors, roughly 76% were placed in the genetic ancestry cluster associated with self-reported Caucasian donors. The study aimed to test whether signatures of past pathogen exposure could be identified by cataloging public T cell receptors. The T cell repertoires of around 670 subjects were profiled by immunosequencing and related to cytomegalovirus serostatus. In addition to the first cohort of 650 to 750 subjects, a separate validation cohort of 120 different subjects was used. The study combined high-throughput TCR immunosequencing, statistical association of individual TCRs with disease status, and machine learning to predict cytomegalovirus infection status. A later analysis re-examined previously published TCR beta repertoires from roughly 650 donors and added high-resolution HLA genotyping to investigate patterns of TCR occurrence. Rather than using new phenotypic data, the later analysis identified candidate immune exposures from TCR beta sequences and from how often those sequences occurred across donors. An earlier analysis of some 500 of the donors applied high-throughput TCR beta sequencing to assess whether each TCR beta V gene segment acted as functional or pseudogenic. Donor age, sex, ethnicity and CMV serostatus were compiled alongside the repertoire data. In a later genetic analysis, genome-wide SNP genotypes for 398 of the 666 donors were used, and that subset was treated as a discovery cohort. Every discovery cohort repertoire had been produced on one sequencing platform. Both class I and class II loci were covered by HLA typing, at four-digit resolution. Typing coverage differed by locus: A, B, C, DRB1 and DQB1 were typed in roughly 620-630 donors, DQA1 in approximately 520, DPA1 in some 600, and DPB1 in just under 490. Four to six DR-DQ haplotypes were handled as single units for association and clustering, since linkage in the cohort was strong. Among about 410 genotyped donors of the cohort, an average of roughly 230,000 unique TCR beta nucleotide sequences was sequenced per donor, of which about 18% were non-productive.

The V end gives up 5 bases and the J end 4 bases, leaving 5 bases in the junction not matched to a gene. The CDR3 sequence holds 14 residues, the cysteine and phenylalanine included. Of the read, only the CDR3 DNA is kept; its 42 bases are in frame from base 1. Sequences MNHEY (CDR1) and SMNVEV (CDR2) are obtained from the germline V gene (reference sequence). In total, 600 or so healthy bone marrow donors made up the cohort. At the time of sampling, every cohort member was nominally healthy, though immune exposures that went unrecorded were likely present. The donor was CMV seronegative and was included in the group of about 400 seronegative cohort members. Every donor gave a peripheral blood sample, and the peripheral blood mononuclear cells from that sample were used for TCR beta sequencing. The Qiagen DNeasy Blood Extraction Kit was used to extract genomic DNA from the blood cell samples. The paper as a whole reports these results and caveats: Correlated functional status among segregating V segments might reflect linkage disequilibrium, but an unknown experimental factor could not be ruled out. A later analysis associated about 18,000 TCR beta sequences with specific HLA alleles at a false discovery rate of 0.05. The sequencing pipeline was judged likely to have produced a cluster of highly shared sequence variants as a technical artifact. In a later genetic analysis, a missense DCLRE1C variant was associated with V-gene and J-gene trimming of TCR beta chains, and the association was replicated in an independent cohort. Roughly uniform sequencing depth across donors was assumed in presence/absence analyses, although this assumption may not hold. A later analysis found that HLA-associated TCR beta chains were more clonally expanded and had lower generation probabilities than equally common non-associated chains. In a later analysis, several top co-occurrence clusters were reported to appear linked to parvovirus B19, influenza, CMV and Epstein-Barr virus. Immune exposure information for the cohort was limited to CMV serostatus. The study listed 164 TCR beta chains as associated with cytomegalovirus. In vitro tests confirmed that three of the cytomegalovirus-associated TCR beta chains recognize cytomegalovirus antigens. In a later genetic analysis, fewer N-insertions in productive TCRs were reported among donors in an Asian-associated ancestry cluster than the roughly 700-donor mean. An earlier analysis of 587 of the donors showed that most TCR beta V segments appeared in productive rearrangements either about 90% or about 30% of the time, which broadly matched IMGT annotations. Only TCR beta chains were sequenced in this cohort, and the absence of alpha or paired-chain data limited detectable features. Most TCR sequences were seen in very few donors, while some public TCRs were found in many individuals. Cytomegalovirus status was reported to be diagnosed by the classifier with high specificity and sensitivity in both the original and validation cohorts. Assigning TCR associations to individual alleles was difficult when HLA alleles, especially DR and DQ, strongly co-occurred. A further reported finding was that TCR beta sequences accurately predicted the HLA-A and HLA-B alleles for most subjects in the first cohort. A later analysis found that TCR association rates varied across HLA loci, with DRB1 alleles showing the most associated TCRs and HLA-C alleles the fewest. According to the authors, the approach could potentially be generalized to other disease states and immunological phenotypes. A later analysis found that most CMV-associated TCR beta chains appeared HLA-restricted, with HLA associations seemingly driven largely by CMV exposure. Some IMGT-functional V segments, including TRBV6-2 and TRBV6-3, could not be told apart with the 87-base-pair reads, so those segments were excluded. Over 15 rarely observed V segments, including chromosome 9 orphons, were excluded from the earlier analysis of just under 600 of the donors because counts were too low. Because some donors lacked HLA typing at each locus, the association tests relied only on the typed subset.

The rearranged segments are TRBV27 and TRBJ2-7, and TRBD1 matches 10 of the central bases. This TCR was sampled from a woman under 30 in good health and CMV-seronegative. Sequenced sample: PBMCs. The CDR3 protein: CASSIGTGVYEQYF. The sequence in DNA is TGTGCCAGCAGTATCGGGACAGGGGTGTACGAGCAGTACTTC.